This TCR beta chain originates from a study of cytomegalovirus exposure and HLA in healthy donors. Study-wide points: Among TCR sequences, most were rare, though some public TCRs appeared in many donors. Cytomegalovirus association was assigned to some 160 TCR beta chains.

A multiplex PCR was run with 60 Vbeta primers and 13 Jbeta primers. The data were produced by immunoSEQ multiplex PCR, yet TCRdb's version contains in-frame clones alone and is incomplete. The data contain some 89,000 clones, 85% of them seen just once; the ten biggest clones take up 6% to 7.5%. Concerning this clone: Its antigen is unidentified.

Sequencing was carried out using PBMCs. The receptor's source is a middle-aged man in good health and CMV-seropositive.

CDR3 DNA sequence: TGTGCCAGCAACTGGGAGTACGAGCAGTTCTTC. Protein sequence: CASNWEYEQFF. This chain joins TRBV5-5 and TRBJ2-1; the D gene is possibly TRBD2 (5 bases). Trimming stripped 6 bases from V and 10 bases from J, with 11 bases between. Germline assignment: CDR1 SGHKS and CDR2 YYEKEE (reference sequence). The CDR3 has 11 residues.